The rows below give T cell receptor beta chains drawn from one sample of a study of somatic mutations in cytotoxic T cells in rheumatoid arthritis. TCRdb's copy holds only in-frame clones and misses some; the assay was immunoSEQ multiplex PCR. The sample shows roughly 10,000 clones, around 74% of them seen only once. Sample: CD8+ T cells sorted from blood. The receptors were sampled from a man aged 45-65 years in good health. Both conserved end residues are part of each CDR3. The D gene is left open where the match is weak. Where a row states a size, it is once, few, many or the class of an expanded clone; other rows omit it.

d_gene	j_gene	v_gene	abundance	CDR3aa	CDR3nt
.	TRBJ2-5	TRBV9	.	CASSVMANLKETQYF	TGTGCCAGCAGCGTAATGGCAAATCTGAAAGAGACCCAGTACTTC
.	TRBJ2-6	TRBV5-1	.	CASSPLGVSGANVLTF	TGCGCCAGCAGCCCCTTGGGCGTCTCTGGGGCCAACGTCCTGACTTTC
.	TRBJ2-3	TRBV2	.	CASRYTDTQYF	TGTGCCAGCAGGTACACAGATACGCAGTATTTT
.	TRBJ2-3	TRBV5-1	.	CASSLVSGLITDTQYF	TGCGCCAGCAGCTTGGTGTCCGGACTTATTACAGATACGCAGTATTTT
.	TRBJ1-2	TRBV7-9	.	CASSSRFSRGGSIYGYTF	TGTGCCAGCAGTTCCCGTTTTTCTAGAGGCGGGTCTATCTATGGCTACACCTTC
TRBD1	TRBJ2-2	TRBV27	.	CASSLSPGTGVYWNTGELFF	TGTGCCAGCAGTTTATCCCCCGGGACAGGGGTTTATTGGAACACCGGGGAGCTGTTTTTT
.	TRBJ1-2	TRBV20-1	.	CSAPGGYTF	TGCAGTGCGCCGGGTGGCTACACCTTC
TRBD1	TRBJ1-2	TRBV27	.	CASSLGTGGGYGYTF	TGTGCCAGCAGTTTAGGGACAGGGGGCGGCTATGGCTACACCTTC
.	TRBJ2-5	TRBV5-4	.	CASRRGQETQYF	TGTGCCAGTAGGCGCGGGCAAGAGACCCAGTACTTC
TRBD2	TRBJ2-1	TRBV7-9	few	CASSLGGLVQNEQFF	TGTGCCAGCAGCTTAGGGGGACTAGTTCAGAATGAGCAGTTCTTC
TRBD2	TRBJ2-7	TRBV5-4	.	CASISPGGEQYF	TGTGCCAGCATCTCCCCGGGGGGGGAGCAGTACTTC
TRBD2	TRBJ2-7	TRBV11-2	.	CASSFGRKGEQYF	TGTGCCAGCAGCTTCGGGAGGAAGGGGGAGCAGTACTTC
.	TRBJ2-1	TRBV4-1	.	CASSQDQDSAYNEQFF	TGCGCCAGCAGCCAAGACCAGGACAGCGCCTACAATGAGCAGTTCTTC
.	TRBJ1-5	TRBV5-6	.	CASSTGGQPQHF	TGTGCCAGCAGTACCGGGGGTCAGCCCCAGCATTTT
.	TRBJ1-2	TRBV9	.	CASSVMGALDGYTF	TGTGCCAGCAGCGTGATGGGTGCCCTAGATGGCTACACCTTC
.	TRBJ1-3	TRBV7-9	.	CASSLGGVGNTIYF	TGTGCCAGCAGTCTAGGGGGAGTTGGAAACACCATATATTTT
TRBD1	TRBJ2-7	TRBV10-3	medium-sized	CAIRKTGEEDEQYF	TGTGCCATCAGGAAGACAGGGGAAGAGGACGAGCAGTACTTC
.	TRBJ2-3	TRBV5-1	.	CASSPQGRLTDTQYF	TGCGCCAGCAGCCCTCAGGGGAGACTCACAGATACGCAGTATTTT
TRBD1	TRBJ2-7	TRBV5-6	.	CASSLPGTGRGEQYF	TGTGCCAGCAGCTTACCCGGGACAGGACGAGGAGAGCAGTACTTC
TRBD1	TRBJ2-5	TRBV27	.	CASSLGTAGASETQYF	TGTGCCAGCAGTTTAGGGACAGCCGGCGCGTCGGAGACCCAGTACTTC
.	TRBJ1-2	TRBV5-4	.	CASSSLISDGYTF	TGTGCCAGCAGCTCACTCATATCTGATGGCTACACCTTC
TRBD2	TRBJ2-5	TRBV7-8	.	CASSLFVGGKETQYF	TGTGCCAGCAGCTTATTTGTCGGGGGGAAAGAGACCCAGTACTTC
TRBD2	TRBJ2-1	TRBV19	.	CASSMRLRREGDEQFF	TGTGCCAGTAGTATGCGCTTGAGGCGGGAGGGGGATGAGCAGTTCTTC
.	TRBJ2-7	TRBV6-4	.	CASSARAGSGYEQYF	TGTGCCAGCAGCGCCAGGGCTGGTAGTGGCTACGAGCAGTACTTC
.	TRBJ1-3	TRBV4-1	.	CASSQAQGLSGNTIYF	TGCGCCAGCAGCCAAGCGCAGGGGCTCTCTGGAAACACCATATATTTT
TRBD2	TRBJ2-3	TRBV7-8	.	CASGRLAGSDTQYF	TGTGCCAGCGGACGACTAGCGGGGTCAGATACGCAGTATTTT
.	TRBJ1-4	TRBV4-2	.	CASSQELKANEKLFF	TGTGCCAGCAGCCAAGAACTGAAAGCTAATGAAAAACTGTTTTTT
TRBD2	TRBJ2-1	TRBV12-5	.	CASGLLTSGRGGEQFF	TGTGCTAGTGGTTTGCTCACTAGCGGGAGGGGTGGTGAGCAGTTCTTC
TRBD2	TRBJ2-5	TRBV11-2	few	CASSSSGLAKTIDF	TGTGCCAGCAGCTCATCGGGACTAGCCAAAACCATTGACTTC
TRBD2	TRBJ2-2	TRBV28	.	CASSPLAGDATGELFF	TGTGCCAGCAGTCCTTTAGCGGGAGATGCGACCGGGGAGCTGTTTTTT
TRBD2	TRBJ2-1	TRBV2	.	CASSPGTRFWEQFF	TGTGCCAGCAGCCCCGGGACTAGATTTTGGGAGCAGTTCTTC
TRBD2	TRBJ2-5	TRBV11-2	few	CASSLSGLQETQYF	TGTGCCAGCAGCTTATCGGGACTACAAGAGACCCAGTACTTC
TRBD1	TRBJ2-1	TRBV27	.	CASSLWDRGTDEQFF	TGTGCCAGCAGTTTATGGGACAGGGGGACCGATGAGCAGTTCTTC
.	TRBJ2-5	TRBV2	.	CASSRLTAQETQYF	TGTGCCAGCAGCCGATTGACAGCCCAAGAGACCCAGTACTTC
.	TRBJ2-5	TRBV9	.	CASSVVEGAREQYF	TGTGCCAGCAGCGTAGTGGAGGGGGCGAGAGAGCAGTACTTC
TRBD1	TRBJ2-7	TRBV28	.	CASSQGTGDKKYF	TGTGCCAGCAGCCAAGGGACAGGGGATAAGAAGTACTTC
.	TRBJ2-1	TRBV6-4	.	CASSDSPDNEQFF	TGTGCCAGCAGTGACTCGCCGGACAATGAGCAGTTCTTC
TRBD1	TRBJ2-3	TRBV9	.	CASSVAVGPWDRSGDTQYF	TGTGCCAGCAGCGTAGCGGTTGGCCCTTGGGACAGATCGGGGGATACGCAGTATTTT
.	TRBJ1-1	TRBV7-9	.	CASSLILTEAFF	TGTGCCAGCAGCCTAATACTGACTGAAGCTTTCTTT
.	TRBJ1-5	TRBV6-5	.	CASSYDGVAQPQHF	TGTGCCAGCAGTTACGACGGGGTCGCTCAGCCCCAGCATTTT
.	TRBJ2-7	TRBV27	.	CASSLGGYEQYF	TGTGCCAGCAGTCTAGGCGGCTACGAGCAGTACTTC
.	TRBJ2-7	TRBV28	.	CASATRGPGGREQYF	TGTGCCAGCGCTACGCGGGGGCCTGGGGGACGCGAGCAGTACTTC
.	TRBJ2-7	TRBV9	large	CASSPSPKLVGYEQYF	TGTGCCAGCAGCCCCTCTCCAAAACTAGTCGGGTACGAGCAGTACTTC